This TCR beta chain is from a study of identifying expanded T cells in peripheral blood. Whole-study results and caveats: Across healthy donors, higher total template counts meant significantly greater approximately 2-week count variance.

Germline CDR1 ENHRY, CDR2 SYGVKD. This CDR3 has 15 amino acids. The germline V and J ends were trimmed by 2 bases and 1 base, with 12 bases remaining between them. With respect to this clone: Its specificity is not known.

Libraries were prepared by immunoSEQ multiplex PCR; TCRdb keeps only in-frame clonotypes and omits some of them. This sample has 70,000 or so clones, with 75% to 90% found just once. The chain carries TRBV10-3 and TRBJ2-7; no firm D call. This TCR came from a person between 18 and 75 years old in good health. Material: blood. The CDR3 here is CAISEGVSGSYEQYF. As DNA, the CDR3 is TGTGCCATCAGTGAGGGTGTTTCGGGTTCCTACGAGCAGTACTTC.